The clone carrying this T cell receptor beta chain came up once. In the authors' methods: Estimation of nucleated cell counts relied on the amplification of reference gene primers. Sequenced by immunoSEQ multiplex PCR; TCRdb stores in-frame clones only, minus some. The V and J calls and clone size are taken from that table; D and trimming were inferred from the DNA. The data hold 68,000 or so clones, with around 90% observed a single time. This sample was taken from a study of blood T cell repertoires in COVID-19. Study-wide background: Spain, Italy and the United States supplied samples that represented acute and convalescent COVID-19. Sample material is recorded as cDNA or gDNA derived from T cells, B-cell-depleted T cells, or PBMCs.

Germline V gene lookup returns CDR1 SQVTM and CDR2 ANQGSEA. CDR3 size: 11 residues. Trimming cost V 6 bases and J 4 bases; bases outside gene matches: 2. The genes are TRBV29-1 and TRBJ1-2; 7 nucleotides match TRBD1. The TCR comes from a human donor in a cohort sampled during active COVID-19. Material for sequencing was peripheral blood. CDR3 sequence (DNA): TGCAGCGTCGGGACAGTCTATGGCTACACCTTC. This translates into CSVGTVYGYTF.